This T cell receptor (beta chain) appears in the sequencing data of a study of tumor-infiltrating lymphocytes in primary liver carcinoma. Study summary: The cohort included men and women aged 30 to 69 years.

General study findings and limits: It was tumor-adjacent and tumor-blood pairs that overlapped less than tumor region pairs did.

Germline values: CDR1 SGHDN, CDR2 FVKESK. This CDR3 contains 15 residues. Priming with a constant-region primer yielded TCR beta cDNA from roughly 500 ng total RNA. What produced the TCR beta libraries was three nested multiplex PCR rounds using slightly modified ARM-PCR. The study ran its first two PCR rounds for approximately 10 cycles each, using TRBV1-TRBV30 forward primers and a C-beta reverse primer. TCRdb reanalysed the multiplex PCR reads using MiXCR and keeps one entry per CDR3 protein. The table shows fewer than 70,000 distinct CDR3 sequences, with about two thirds occurring only once. This clonotype appeared many times. Its antigen is as yet unknown. At one boundary the junction diverges from the germline segment, which might be a read error. Unsorted bulk tissue, roughly 20-33 mg of it, served as the source for co-extraction of RNA and DNA. Tumor samples were assessed, and every one had over 85% viable tumor cells.

The J gene is TRBJ1-1, the V gene TRBV14; no firm D call. What was sequenced was liver tumor tissue from sampling region 2. The sample's subset: tumor region T2, inferior pole. This sequence originates from a man aged 40-50 years with primary liver carcinoma and hepatitis B virus infection. CDR3 sequence reads: CACSPRLGVGTEAFF. CDR3 DNA sequence: TGTGCCTGCAGCCCCAGACTTGGGGTAGGCACTGAAGCTTTCTTT.